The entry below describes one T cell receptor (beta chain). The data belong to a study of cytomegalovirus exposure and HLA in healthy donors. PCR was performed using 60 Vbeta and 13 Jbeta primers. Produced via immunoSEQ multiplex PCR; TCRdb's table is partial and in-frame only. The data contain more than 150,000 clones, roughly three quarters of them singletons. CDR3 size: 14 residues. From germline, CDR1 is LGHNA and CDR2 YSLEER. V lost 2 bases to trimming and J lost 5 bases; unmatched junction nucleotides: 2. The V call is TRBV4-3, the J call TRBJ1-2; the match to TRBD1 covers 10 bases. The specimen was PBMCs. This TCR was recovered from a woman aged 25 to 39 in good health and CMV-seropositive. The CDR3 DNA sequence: TGCGCCAGCAGCCAAAGGACAGGGGGTTATGGCTACACCTTC. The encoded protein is CASSQRTGGYGYTF.